This T cell receptor (beta chain) was captured in a study of cytomegalovirus exposure and HLA in healthy donors (dated by TCRdb to between 2016 and 2019). Turning to the overall study: According to an earlier analysis of 550 to 700 of the donors, 200 million or so T cells yielded roughly 110 million unique TCR beta sequences and approximately 280 Gb of sequence data. A later genetic analysis used genome-wide SNP genotypes for about 60% of the roughly 700 donors, treating that subset as a discovery cohort. Every repertoire in the discovery cohort had been generated on one and the same sequencing platform. A later analysis re-examined previously published TCR beta repertoires from just over 650 donors and added high-resolution HLA genotyping to investigate patterns of TCR occurrence. The genetic ancestry cluster associated with self-reported Caucasian donors included roughly 84% of the roughly 400 genotyped donors. An earlier analysis of approximately 640 of the donors applied high-throughput TCR beta sequencing to assess whether each TCR beta V gene segment acted as functional or pseudogenic. HLA typing covered class I and class II loci at four-digit resolution. Typing coverage differed by locus: A, B, C, DRB1 and DQB1 were typed in roughly 620-630 donors, DQA1 in 500 to 550, DPA1 in around 610, and DPB1 in around 440. Alongside the repertoire data, information on donor age, sex, ethnicity and CMV serostatus was compiled. Among 398 genotyped donors of the cohort, an average of around 240,000 unique TCR beta nucleotide sequences were sequenced per donor, about a sixth of them non-productive. An early release that covered fewer than 750 HLA-typed donors contained 250 to 350 gigabases of sequencing data and 85 million to 100 million unique TCR sequences. Several DR-DQ haplotypes were handled as single units for association and clustering because linkage in the cohort was strong. Rather than drawing on any new phenotypic data, the later analysis identified candidate immune exposures from TCR beta sequences and the way those sequences occurred across donors. The aim of the study was to test whether cataloging public T cell receptors could identify signatures of past pathogen exposure. To predict cytomegalovirus infection status, the study combined high-throughput TCR immunosequencing, statistical association of individual TCRs with disease status, and machine learning. The study profiled the T cell repertoires of 666 subjects by immunosequencing and related them to cytomegalovirus serostatus. Along with the roughly 670-subject first cohort, a separate validation cohort of over a hundred different subjects was used.

Comment on this clone: Its antigen is unknown. Base quality data are lacking; no much larger clone is found one base away.

General findings and caveats noted by the study authors: In a later analysis, most CMV-associated TCR beta chains were found to appear HLA-restricted, with HLA associations seemingly driven largely by CMV exposure. Because some donors lacked HLA typing at each locus, the association tests relied only on the typed subset. Across donors, most TCR sequences were observed very rarely, whereas some public TCRs were present in many individuals. In a later genetic analysis, fewer N-insertions in productive TCRs were reported among donors in an Asian-associated ancestry cluster than the 666-donor mean. Some IMGT-functional V segments, including TRBV6-2 and TRBV6-3, could not be told apart with the 87-base-pair reads, so those segments were excluded. A later genetic analysis associated a missense DCLRE1C variant with V-gene and J-gene trimming of TCR beta chains, and an independent cohort replicated the association. It was suggested by the authors that the approach could potentially be generalized to other disease states and immunological phenotypes. A later analysis reported that several top co-occurrence clusters appeared linked to parvovirus B19, influenza, CMV and Epstein-Barr virus. In a later analysis, TCR association rates were found to vary across HLA loci, with the most associated TCRs seen for DRB1 alleles and the fewest for HLA-C alleles. A few of the identified cytomegalovirus-associated TCR beta chains were confirmed in vitro to be specific for cytomegalovirus antigens. The only immune exposure information available for the cohort was CMV serostatus. When HLA alleles, especially DR and DQ, strongly co-occurred, TCR associations were difficult to assign to individual alleles. Presence/absence analyses assumed roughly uniform sequencing depth across donors, an assumption that may not hold. Because counts were too low, approximately 15 rarely observed V segments, including chromosome 9 orphons, were excluded from the earlier analysis of about 500 of the donors. The sequencing pipeline was judged likely to have produced a cluster of highly shared sequence variants as a technical artifact. A later analysis associated around 16,000 TCR beta sequences with specific HLA alleles at a false discovery rate of 0.05. A further reported finding was that TCR beta sequences accurately predicted the HLA-A and HLA-B alleles for most subjects in the first cohort. The classifier was reported to diagnose cytomegalovirus status with high specificity and sensitivity in both the original cohort and the validation cohort. The cohort was sequenced for TCR beta chains only, and without alpha or paired-chain data the features that could be detected were limited. The study listed 164 TCR beta chains as associated with cytomegalovirus. A later analysis found that HLA-associated TCR beta chains were more clonally expanded and had lower generation probabilities than equally common non-associated chains. In an earlier analysis of some 540 of the donors, most TCR beta V segments appeared in productive rearrangements about 90% or about 30% of the time, broadly matching IMGT annotations. Linkage disequilibrium might explain the correlated functional status among segregating V segments, but an unknown experimental factor could not be ruled out.

The protocol used for the library was the immunoSEQ multiplex PCR assay. The multiplex PCR relied on a mix of 60 forward primers for TCR Vbeta segments and 13 reverse primers for TCR Jbeta segments. The CDR3 region of rearranged TCR beta genes was amplified from genomic DNA by a multiplex PCR assay. The amplified TCR beta libraries were sequenced on the Illumina HiSeq System as 87-base-pair reads. For the original study's pipeline: A later analysis counted tens of millions of unique TCR beta chains across the 650 to 700 repertoires, and 10 million to 11 million of these chains were shared by at least two donors. Raw reads were error-corrected and collapsed into unique sequences by a nearest-neighbor algorithm in which closely related sequences were merged to remove PCR and sequencing errors. V, D and J gene segments were assigned by aligning CDR3 sequences to IMGT reference sequences. Each retained sequence needed at least a six-nucleotide match to both a V gene segment and a J gene segment. Rearrangements were called productive when the CDR3 lacked stop codons and stayed in frame with V and J; all others were non-productive. CDR3 was defined according to IMGT convention as the region running from the second conserved V-encoded cysteine to the conserved J-encoded phenylalanine. Sequences without an unambiguous match to a single V gene segment were excluded from the earlier analysis of 450 to 750 of the donors. An earlier analysis of approximately 590 of the donors called V segments functional above 56.7% productive rearrangements and segregating when the between-donor standard deviation exceeded 5%. A statistical classification framework was developed to diagnose cytomegalovirus status using the catalog of TCR beta chain sequences. In a later analysis, V and J genes were assigned by comparing TCR nucleotide sequences against IMGT/GENE-DB human TR gene sequences. The TCRdist pipeline was used in a later analysis to assign CDR3 sequences and most-parsimonious VDJ recombination scenarios. In a later analysis, each TCR beta chain was defined by its CDR3 amino acid sequence together with its V-gene family, and reads without a unique V-gene family were excluded. A later analysis removed 450 to 600 highly shared, low-generation-probability nucleotide sequences to deal with suspected cross-contamination and a sequencing artifact. In a later analysis, a clonal expansion index was calculated for each public chain from normalized within-repertoire ranks of inferred template counts. In a later analysis, generation probabilities were computed with a VDJ recombination model fitted to out-of-frame rearrangements, and the resulting probabilities were checked against IGoR. In a later analysis, hypergeometric tests were used to score TCR-TCR, TCR-HLA and TCR-CMV co-occurrence, with a repertoire-size bias correction applied to TCR pairs. To estimate false discovery rates, a later analysis permuted the HLA or CMV assignments 20 times. In a later analysis, co-occurring TCRs were grouped with DBSCAN, and TCRdist sequence similarity was added when clustering was performed within HLA-allele-positive subsets. Repertoires with fewer than 30,000 or more than 120,000 public chains were left out of co-occurrence clustering, as were about 5 repertoires with anomalous nucleotide sharing. Held by TCRdb, this immuneACCESS table contains in-frame sequences only and omits some clones. Under half of the omission traces to an unresolved V gene where checked; the cause of the rest is unknown. The D gene and trimming were derived from the DNA, and the V and J assignments and clone size from that table. Counted in this sample were roughly 120,000 clones; 60% to 85% of them appeared once. Clones ranked in the top ten supply 3% to 4% of the sample.

Measured from the cysteine to the phenylalanine, the CDR3 is 17 residues long. The CDR3 DNA has 51 bases and is translated from base 1. V is clipped by 0 bases and J by 5 bases, and the sequence between their germline boundaries is 18 bases long. CDR1 and CDR2 are read off the germline V gene (reference sequence) as LNHNV and YYDKDF. The cohort consisted of 666 healthy bone marrow donors. At the time of sampling, every cohort member was nominally healthy, though immune exposures that went unrecorded were likely present. The donor tested CMV seropositive, placing the donor among the 250 to 300 seropositive members of the cohort. Each donor provided a peripheral blood sample, and peripheral blood mononuclear cells were used for TCR beta sequencing. Genomic DNA extraction from the blood cell samples was performed with the Qiagen DNeasy Blood Extraction Kit.

The receptor was derived from a woman aged 25 to 39 in good health and CMV-seropositive. The chain is assembled from TRBV15 and TRBJ2-3, with no D gene named confidently. Sequenced material: PBMCs. CDR3 reads: CATSRDRLTGRLDTQYF. The bases are TGTGCCACCAGCAGAGATCGCCTTACCGGTCGCTTAGATACGCAGTATTTT. The CDR3, completed at both ends by the reference TRBV15 and TRBJ2-3 genes, gives the full variable domain DAMVIQNPRYQVTQFGKPVTLSCSQTLNHNVMYWYQQKSSQAPKLLFHYYDKDFNNEADTPDNFQSRRPNTSFCFLDIRSPGLGDTAMYLCATSRDRLTGRLDTQYFGPGTRLTVL.